Shown below are 25 T cell receptor beta chains from a single sample sequenced in a study of CD8 T cells in ankylosing spondylitis. Their antigen targets remain unknown. Whole-study results and caveats: A TCR beta motif made of fewer than ten highly homologous variants seemed typical of ankylosing spondylitis blood.

TCRdb passed the 5' RACE reads through MiXCR, listing each CDR3 protein once. The sample carries roughly 670,000 distinct CDR3 sequences, 15% to 20% recorded once. Input material: blood, either unsorted or a sorted T cell fraction (not recorded which). The receptors come from a male donor with ankylosing spondylitis.

This clonotype was detected many times. The CDR3 is CASSFGSGTYNEQFF. Written as DNA, the CDR3 is TGTGCCAGCAGTTTCGGGTCAGGGACCTACAATGAGCAGTTCTTC. The rearrangement joins TRBV12-3 or TRBV12-4 to TRBJ2-1; D might be TRBD1 (5 bases). The CDR3 length is 15 residues. V lost 3 bases and J 2 bases, leaving 11 bases between the germline ends.

This sequence joins TRBV30 and TRBJ1-2; D gene ambiguous. CDR1 is GTSNPN, CDR2 SVGIG, per germline (reference sequence). This CDR3 spans 13 amino acids. Trimming removed 2 bases from V and 6 bases from J, with 13 bases in between. The CDR3 DNA reads as TGTGCCTGGAGTTGGGAAGGACGGGATGGCTACACCTTC. Translation: CAWSWEGRDGYTF.

This clonotype was picked up many times. The chain is built from TRBV11-2 and TRBJ2-5; TRBD1 matches 7 bases. Germline values: CDR1 SGHAT, CDR2 FQNNGV. CDR3 length: 16 residues. Germline trimming cut 5 bases from V and 6 bases from J; bases unmatched to any gene: 15. CDR3 DNA: TGTGCCAGCAGCGAAACAACAGGGGCGACAAGAAAGACCCAGTACTTC. The encoded protein is CASSETTGATRKTQYF.

V and J are TRBV27 and TRBJ1-5, with D unclear. There are 15 residues in the CDR3. V dropped 5 bases and J dropped 0 bases, with 11 bases sitting between them. CDR1 is MNHEY and CDR2 is SMNVEV in the germline V gene (reference sequence). CDR3 nucleotides: TGTGCCAGCAGTATCGACGGATATAGCAATCAGCCCCAGCATTTT. This sequence encodes CASSIDGYSNQPQHF.

This chain joins TRBV30 and TRBJ1-1; no definite D call. Germline values: CDR1 GTSNPN, CDR2 SVGIG (reference sequence). Trimming took 0 bases from V and 6 from J, leaving 8 bases between them. CDR3 length: 12 residues. Here the CDR3 DNA reads TGTGCCTGGAGTGTACGTACGTCTGAAGCTTTCTTT. It encodes CAWSVRTSEAFF.

This clonotype was counted a few times. A read error may be the cause here, since a much bigger clone is one base away. The chain joins TRBV28 to TRBJ2-7; no definite D call. This CDR3 region has 11 residues. Germline CDR1 MDHEN, CDR2 SYDVKM. V lost 5 bases, J lost 2 bases, and 4 bases lay in between. The CDR3 loop is CASSETYEQYF. CDR3 DNA: TGTGCCAGCAGTGAAACCTACGAGCAGTACTTC. The full variable domain, completed using reference TRBV28 and TRBJ2-7, is DVKVTQSSRYLVKRTGEKVFLECVQDMDHENMFWYRQDPGLGLRLIYFSYDVKMKEKGDIPEGYSVSREKKERFSLILESASTNQTSMYLCASSETYEQYFGPGTRLTVT.

This clonotype was picked up many times. The chain is built from TRBV6-1 and TRBJ1-5; D ambiguous. This CDR3 has 15 residues. V gave up 1 base and J gave up 2 bases, with 9 bases separating them. Germline-derived CDR1 and CDR2 are MNHNS and SASEGT. CDR3 nucleotide sequence: TGTGCCAGCAGTGAAGTCCGGGATCGCAATCAGCCCCAGCATTTT. Its protein is CASSEVRDRNQPQHF.

This clonotype has a handful of counts. At one boundary the junction diverges from the germline segment, which might be a read error. The chain employs TRBV6-1 and TRBJ2-1; weak D call: TRBD1 (6 bases). Germline V lookup: CDR1 MNHNS, CDR2 SASEGT. The CDR3 totals 12 residues. The DNA of the CDR3 is TGTGCCAGCAGTGTACAGGGAGCTGAGGAGTTCTTC. It is translated as CASSVQGAEEFF.

The chain carries TRBV5-1 and TRBJ2-1, with TRBD2 matching over 14 bases. The CDR3 spans 15 residues. CDR1 is SGHRS and CDR2 is YFSETQ in the germline V gene. Trimming took 6 bases from V and 6 from J; bases not matched to a gene: 5. CDR3: CASNMGLAGANEQFF. The DNA for the CDR3 is TGCGCCAGCAACATGGGACTAGCGGGAGCCAATGAGCAGTTCTTC.

CDR3 DNA: TGTGCCAGCAGCTCCTACGGGGGCGAGACTGAAGCTTTCTTT. It translates to CASSSYGGETEAFF. This sequence joins TRBV7-2 and TRBJ1-1, with D possibly TRBD1 on 6 matching bases. Per the germline V gene, CDR1 is SGHTA and CDR2 is FQGNSA. The CDR3 totals 14 residues. The V gene lost 4 bases and the J gene lost 5 bases, with 14 bases spanning the gap.

This clonotype occurred a few times. V gene TRBV6-5 combines with J gene TRBJ2-3; TRBD1 matches at 12 bases. This CDR3 spans 17 amino acids. Germline CDR1 and CDR2: MNHEY and SVGAGI. V lost 0 bases, J lost 4 bases, and 5 bases stayed unmatched. The CDR3 nucleotides read TGTGCCAGCAGTTACTCCTGGGACAGGGGGCTCGCAGATACGCAGTATTTT. Amino acids: CASSYSWDRGLADTQYF.

This clonotype turned up a few times. The chain uses TRBV6-5 and TRBJ2-1; D may match TRBD1 or TRBD2 (7 bases each). The CDR3 extends over 19 amino acids. Germline lookup yields CDR1 MNHEY and CDR2 SVGAGI. V gave up 0 bases and J gave up 0 bases, with 18 bases separating them. CDR3 sequence reads: CASSYSNIGGGSSYNEQFF. As DNA, the CDR3 is TGTGCCAGCAGTTACTCGAACATAGGGGGCGGGAGCTCCTACAATGAGCAGTTCTTC.

This clonotype showed up many times. The rearrangement links TRBV27 to TRBJ2-7; tentatively, D is TRBD1 (6 bases). Germline lookup yields CDR1 MNHEY and CDR2 SMNVEV (reference sequence). V was trimmed by 6 bases and J by 0 bases, leaving 12 bases between them. The CDR3 has 14 residues. CDR3 coding DNA: TGTGCCAGCAGCTTACAGGGTAGCTCCTACGAGCAGTACTTC. Translated: CASSLQGSSYEQYF.

At least ten counts were recorded for this clonotype. The J gene is TRBJ2-3, the V gene TRBV12-3 or TRBV12-4; tentative D call: TRBD2 (6 bases). Trimming took 8 bases from V and 3 from J, leaving 12 bases between them. The CDR3 extends over 13 amino acids. CDR3 residues: CASGGYWTDTQYF. In DNA, the CDR3 is TGTGCCAGCGGGGGGTATTGGACAGATACGCAGTATTTT.

This chain connects TRBV18 to TRBJ1-2; TRBD1 might be the D (6 bases). Per germline, CDR1 KGHSH and CDR2 LQKENI. The CDR3 is 15 amino acids. V dropped 3 bases and J dropped 0 bases, with 11 bases sitting between them. CDR3 loop: CASSPGARANYGYTF. CDR3 coding DNA: TGTGCCAGCTCACCGGGGGCCAGGGCTAACTATGGCTACACCTTC. The whole variable domain, remainder taken from reference TRBV18 and TRBJ1-2, is NAGVMQNPRHLVRRRGQEARLRCSPMKGHSHVYWYRQLPEEGLKFMVYLQKENIIDESGMPKERFSAEFPKEGPSILRIQQVVRGDSAAYFCASSPGARANYGYTFGSGTRLTVV.

The chain combines TRBV7-9 with TRBJ2-7, with D unclear. Germline V gene lookup returns CDR1 SEHNR and CDR2 FQNEAQ (reference sequence). V lost 3 bases and J lost 6, with 15 bases in between. The CDR3 runs to 14 residues. CDR3 DNA: TGTGCCAGCAGCTTGGATCAATTCCATGTCGAGCAGTACTTC. As protein: CASSLDQFHVEQYF.

This clonotype came up many times. The chain uses TRBV7-2 and TRBJ2-1, with 14 positions matching TRBD2. Unmatched junction bases numbered 2, after V lost 1 base and J lost 9 bases. The germline gives CDR1 SGHTA, CDR2 FQGNSA. This CDR3 has 15 residues. The CDR3, as DNA: TGTGCCAGCAGCTTAGGACTAGCGGGAGGGATTGAGCAGTTCTTC. Encoded protein: CASSLGLAGGIEQFF. The complete variable domain, with remaining parts taken from reference TRBV7-2 and TRBJ2-1, reads GAGVSQSPSNKVTEKGKDVELRCDPISGHTALYWYRQSLGQGLEFLIYFQGNSAPDKSGLPSDRFSAERTGGSVSTLTIQRTQQEDSAVYLCASSLGLAGGIEQFFGPGTRLTVL.

This clonotype was detected many times. This sequence joins TRBV27 and TRBJ2-7, with 9 bases matching TRBD2. CDR3 length: 15 amino acids. Trimming at V came to 2 bases and at J to 4 bases, leaving 6 bases not matched to a gene. The germline CDR1 and CDR2 sequences are MNHEY and SMNVEV (reference sequence). The CDR3 nucleotides read TGTGCCAGCAGTTTACGGGCGGGAGGGCCTTACGAGCAGTACTTC. This codes for CASSLRAGGPYEQYF.

This clonotype was observed a handful of times. This chain uses TRBV12-3 or TRBV12-4 with TRBJ2-1, with D tentatively TRBD1 or TRBD2 (5 bases each). The V end was cut by 11 bases, the J end by 9 bases, with 14 bases between. The CDR3 consists of 11 residues. The CDR3 sequence: CAPGTLREQFF. The CDR3 DNA reads TGTGCCCCCGGGACCCTACGTGAGCAGTTCTTC.

J is TRBJ2-7 and V is TRBV27, with TRBD2 matching over 11 bases. The CDR3 is 17 residues long. In germline, CDR1 is MNHEY, CDR2 SMNVEV (reference sequence). Losses at the gene ends were 6 bases for V and 0 bases for J; bases not matched to a gene: 10. The CDR3 region has the DNA TGTGCCAGCAGACCGGGACTAGCGGCAATAAGCTCCTACGAGCAGTACTTC. Its translation is CASRPGLAAISSYEQYF.

This clonotype was detected a few times. The gene calls are TRBV5-1 and TRBJ2-1; 12 nucleotides agree with TRBD2. The J segment lost 5 bases and the V segment lost 2 bases, leaving 8 bases of the junction unmatched. The germline gives CDR1 SGHRS, CDR2 YFSETQ. The CDR3 extends over 17 amino acids. This CDR3 reads CASSLLAGGPPDNEQFF. Written as DNA, the CDR3 is TGCGCCAGCAGCTTACTAGCGGGGGGACCACCGGACAATGAGCAGTTCTTC.

There are a few counts of this clonotype. The J gene is TRBJ2-5, the V gene TRBV7-8; 8 nucleotides agree with TRBD2. Germline trimming cut 1 base from V and 4 bases from J; bases unmatched to any gene: 5. The CDR3 covers 15 residues. Germline V gives CDR1 SGHVS, CDR2 FQNEAQ. The CDR3, as DNA: TGTGCCAGCAGCTTAGAGGGGACTAGATCAGAGACCCAGTACTTC. This translates into CASSLEGTRSETQYF.

This clonotype was detected a few times. The rearrangement uses TRBV20-1 and TRBJ2-3; 7 bases align to TRBD2. This CDR3 is built from 15 residues. Germline loops: CDR1 DFQATT, CDR2 SNEGSKA (reference sequence). The J segment lost 3 bases and the V segment lost 2 bases, leaving 8 bases of the junction unmatched. This CDR3 reads CSARRAGVITDTQYF. In DNA, the CDR3 is TGCAGTGCTAGAAGGGCGGGGGTCATTACAGATACGCAGTATTTT.

This clonotype was counted between two and nine times. V gene TRBV20-1 combines with J gene TRBJ2-4; 8 bases map to TRBD2. The CDR3 extends over 21 amino acids. J gave up 0 bases and V 3 bases, and 22 bases lay outside the gene matches. In germline, CDR1 is DFQATT, CDR2 SNEGSKA (reference sequence). Written as DNA, the CDR3 is TGCAGTGCTAGCCCTCCCTTCAGCGGGAGTCCCCTTCTTCGAGCCAAAAACATTCAGTACTTC. Protein: CSASPPFSGSPLLRAKNIQYF.

V usage is TRBV16 and J usage is TRBJ1-5; D gene ambiguous. The CDR3 contains 14 residues. Trimming removed 1 base at V and 2 bases at J, with 6 bases between. Looked up from germline, CDR1 is KGHSY and CDR2 is FQNENV. The CDR3 spells CASSQFTGNQPQHF. The DNA for the CDR3 is TGTGCCAGCAGCCAATTCACAGGCAATCAGCCCCAGCATTTT.